This T cell receptor (beta chain) derives from a study of spatial heterogeneity in lung cancer (dated by TCRdb to about 2019). Turning to the overall study: Beta-chain transcripts were consistently detected in greater numbers than alpha-chain transcripts, which likely reflected higher beta-chain transcript abundance. Nonsynonymous mutation counts, determined by whole-exome sequencing of tumor tissue, were related to features of the TCR repertoire. In the raw uncorrected reads, each unique combination of TCR and UMI appeared more than ten times on average. In tumor regions, TCR transcript counts showed a strong correlation with a T cell transcriptional module score from matched bulk RNA-seq. The study quantitatively compared TCR alpha and beta repertoires across multiple tumor regions, matched nontumor lung and blood in non-small cell lung cancer. At surgery, over 200 tumor regions, 61 to 75 matched nontumor lung samples and 56 PBMC samples were TCR-sequenced for both alpha and beta chains. Beyond this particular receptor, the publication reports: Additional single-cell paired TCR alpha and beta sequencing was considered necessary to confirm, at a functional level, the hypothesis that regional TCRs recognize regional mutations. Counts of ubiquitous and regional expanded TCRs were found to correlate with counts of ubiquitous and regional nonsynonymous mutations, respectively. A correlation was observed between the number of expanded intratumoral alpha and beta TCRs and the tumor nonsynonymous mutation count. Estimated TCR-seq coverage of tumor T cells was only roughly 7% for alpha chains and 13% for beta chains.

The sample holds many counts of this clonotype. The antigen it binds to is not known. The input lacks base qualities; no much larger clone sits a single base away. Because this beta chain is a stray read in a library intended to capture alpha chains, its abundance should not be given much weight. The time point label of this sample denotes: sample taken at primary tumor resection. Samples were obtained from about 75 patients with early-stage, untreated non-small cell lung cancer from the lung TRACERx cohort. For TCR sequencing, whole RNA was extracted from tumor and nontumor lung tissue, or from cryopreserved PBMC samples, and no cell sorting was done. A patient was chosen for TCR sequencing only when enough RNA was available from at least two tumor regions. Before selection, tumor and adjacent nontumor lung specimens were reviewed by a lung pathologist. Libraries were constructed by 5' RACE. TCRdb shows the sequencer as NextSeq 500. In the TCR library protocol, a unique molecular identifier was attached to each TCR cDNA molecule so that PCR and sequencing errors could be corrected. Processing in the source paper ran as follows. TCR identification, UMI-based error correction and CDR3 extraction were all carried out with Decombinator tools. Expanded TCRs were defined as those above a frequency of 2 per 1,000, corresponding to the top 1% of the tumor frequency distribution. Expanded tumor TCRs were classed as regional if statistically deemed absent (corrected P<0.05) from at least one tumor region, otherwise ubiquitous. Renyi diversity was computed with the R vegan package after each repertoire had been subsampled 100 times to 5,000 TCRs. To build CDR3 similarity networks, amino acid triplet string-kernel similarity was used, and CDR3s were connected when their pairwise similarity was above 0.82. TCRdb reprocessed the public reads (quality trimming at Q25 with fastp, clone calling with MiXCR) and kept in-frame beta chains. Rows with a matching CDR3 protein are joined into one entry that keeps the most common DNA and genes. Here the V and J calls rest on TCRdb's processing, not on the authors' analysis. In all, the sample holds 13,000 or so distinct CDR3 sequences, and about 6% of those were seen once. Together, the top ten hold around 10% of the sample.

The CDR3 measures 15 amino acids from cysteine to phenylalanine. Only CDR3 DNA is held: 45 bases, read in frame from base 1. Sequences SGHTA (CDR1) and FQGNSA (CDR2) are obtained from the germline V gene. The germline V end is reduced by 5 bases and the J end by 5 bases; junction bases left unmatched: 8. Sequencing used lung tumor tissue, obtained at surgery. The origin of this receptor is a female donor with early-stage non-small cell lung cancer. The chain couples TRBV7-2 to TRBJ2-2, with TRBD1 identical over 7 junction bases. CDR3 reads: CASSPSGQPTGELFF. The DNA sequence is given as TGTGCCAGCAGCCCCTCGGGACAGCCAACCGGGGAGCTGTTTTTT.